Detailed here is one T cell receptor (beta chain). Repertoires were generated with immunoSEQ multiplex PCR, while TCRdb's copy carries only in-frame clones and drops some. The table lists around 200,000 clones, around 75% of them singletons. The source of the sample is a study of blood T cell repertoires in COVID-19. Study as a whole: From the United States, Italy and Spain came samples of acute and convalescent COVID-19.

Seattle-derived patients entered the study during active infection and were followed longitudinally. Sequenced sample: peripheral blood. This clonotype was obtained from a woman aged 40 to 49 with COVID-19, enrolled during active disease.

The CDR3 region has the DNA TGCGCCAGCAGCCCAACGGGGGGAGGTTACAATGAGCAGTTCTTC. Its protein product is CASSPTGGGYNEQFF. The chain joins TRBV5-1 to TRBJ2-1, with 7 positions matching TRBD2. This CDR3 is built from 15 residues. Germline-derived CDR1 and CDR2 are SGHRS and YFSETQ. The junction had 8 bases not matched to a gene; V was cut back by 4 bases and J by 4 bases.